This paragraph covers one TCR beta chain sequence. Its antigen is not identified. Amplification used 60 V beta primers and 13 J beta primers. The protocol was immunoSEQ multiplex PCR, while the TCRdb copy is restricted to in-frame clones and leaves out a portion. This repertoire shows around 32,000 clones, 90% found once; its top ten account for 2.2%. These data are taken from a study of glioma-infiltrating T cells after dendritic cell vaccination. About the research overall: Autologous tumor lysate-pulsed dendritic cell vaccination was given between about 2002 and 2013. Notes on the study in general: TCR clonality showed no direct relationship with survival. Estimated pretreatment TIL content predicted outcome after dendritic cell vaccination.

The V end lost 3 bases, the J end lost 6 bases, and 12 bases lay between the germline ends. Germline V gene sequence: CDR1 SNHLY, CDR2 FYNNEI. This CDR3 comprises 13 residues. The sequences come from blood, collected before dendritic cell vaccination. The V call is TRBV2, the J call TRBJ2-7, with no clear D. The clonotype comes from a human donor with glioblastoma. DNA for the CDR3: TGTGCCAGCAGTGACAGGTCCAAAGGCGAGCAGTACTTC. Protein sequence: CASSDRSKGEQYF.